The 29 T cell receptor beta chains listed next were all sequenced from one sample in a study of T cell changes during pregnancy in multiple sclerosis. Some clones are missing from TCRdb's copy, which holds only in-frame ones; the method was immunoSEQ multiplex PCR. This repertoire shows fewer than 55,000 clones, roughly 91% found once; its top ten account for around 0.48%. Specimen: CD4+ T cells from peripheral blood mononuclear cells, collected in the third trimester of pregnancy. The receptors derive from a female donor with multiple sclerosis, enrolled in a pregnancy study.

V gene TRBV11-2 combines with J gene TRBJ1-2, with a weak D call TRBD1 (5 bases). Germline CDR1 is SGHAT and CDR2 is FQNNGV. V lost 0 bases and J 6 bases, leaving 8 bases between the germline ends. This CDR3 comprises 13 residues. CDR3 protein: CASSLEQVNGYTF. The CDR3 nucleotides are TGTGCCAGCAGCTTAGAACAGGTTAATGGCTACACCTTC. The full variable domain, in which reference TRBV11-2 and TRBJ1-2 provide the parts outside the CDR3, is EAGVAQSPRYKIIEKRQSVAFWCNPISGHATLYWYQQILGQGPKLLIQFQNNGVVDDSQLPKDRFSAERLKGVDSTLKIQPAKLEDSAVYLCASSLEQVNGYTFGSGTRLTVV.

The chain's CDR3 is CASRRQPSLAGGPNEQFF. DNA for the CDR3: TGTGCCAGCAGGCGACAACCATCACTAGCGGGGGGTCCTAATGAGCAGTTCTTC. This chain joins TRBV7-3 and TRBJ2-1, with TRBD2 matching 12 bases. V lost 6 bases and J lost 7; bases outside the gene matches: 16. Germline assignment: CDR1 SGHTA and CDR2 FQGTGA. The CDR3 totals 18 residues.

V gene TRBV10-3 combines with J gene TRBJ2-1; D is unresolved. Germline-derived CDR1 and CDR2 are ENHRY and SYGVKD. The CDR3 runs to 14 residues. Trimming took off 3 bases at V and 2 bases at J, with 8 bases between the two ends. Written as DNA, the CDR3 is TGTGCCATCAGTGATTGGCCAGCCTACAATGAGCAGTTCTTC. Translating gives CAISDWPAYNEQFF.

The chain combines TRBV27 with TRBJ1-4, with D perhaps TRBD1 (5 bases). Trimming took 6 bases from V and 7 from J, leaving 18 bases between them. The CDR3 is 15 residues long. Germline V gives CDR1 MNHEY, CDR2 SMNVEV (reference sequence). Here the CDR3 reads CASSTRGVRSEKLFF. CDR3 bases: TGTGCCAGCAGCACAAGGGGCGTTCGGAGTGAAAAACTGTTTTTT.

V is TRBV5-4 and J is TRBJ2-3, with 11 bases lining up with TRBD2. The CDR3 loop spans 16 amino acids. Trimming removed 4 bases from V and 0 bases from J; junction bases left unmatched: 4. The V gene's germline CDR1 is SGHNT and CDR2 YYREEE (reference sequence). CDR3 sequence (DNA): TGTGCCAGCAGCGGCGGGACTAGCGGTAGCACAGATACGCAGTATTTT. This encodes CASSGGTSGSTDTQYF.

V and J are TRBV7-9 and TRBJ1-1; no clear D gene. The CDR3 has 19 amino acids. V was shortened by 8 bases and J by 1 base, with 29 bases between the two germline ends. CDR1 is SEHNR and CDR2 is FQNEAQ in the germline V gene (reference sequence). The CDR3 sequence is CASRSSGVGGRRTNTEAFF. The CDR3 region has the DNA TGTGCCAGCCGATCTTCCGGGGTAGGTGGTAGAAGAACGAACACTGAAGCTTTCTTT.

V gene TRBV10-3 combines with J gene TRBJ2-1, with 8 bases that match TRBD2. The CDR3 has 14 amino acids. Germline lookup yields CDR1 ENHRY and CDR2 SYGVKD. Germline trimming cut 6 bases from V and 5 bases from J; bases unmatched to any gene: 6. The CDR3, as DNA: TGTGCCATCAGCGGACGGACTAGCAACAATGAGCAGTTCTTC. Residues: CAISGRTSNNEQFF.

The rearrangement joins TRBV19 to TRBJ2-1, with 8 bases fitting TRBD1. V was pared by 7 bases and J by 7 bases, with 12 bases of the junction left unmatched. Germline loops: CDR1 LNHDA, CDR2 SQIVND (reference sequence). The CDR3 contains 15 residues. The CDR3 nucleotides read TGTGCCAGTACCCCGCTCCATCGACAGGGGAATGAGCAGTTCTTC. This encodes CASTPLHRQGNEQFF.

This chain links TRBV30 with TRBJ2-5; D is perhaps TRBD1 (5 bases). The CDR3 runs to 16 residues. V shed 8 bases and J shed 0 bases, with 22 bases lying between them. In germline, CDR1 is GTSNPN, CDR2 SVGIG (reference sequence). For the CDR3, the DNA is TGTGCCGTGGACGATAGTGGGGCCCGGTACCAAGAGACCCAGTACTTC. Translation: CAVDDSGARYQETQYF.

This clone appeared a few times. The chain combines TRBV5-5 with TRBJ1-1; 7 bases line up with TRBD1. The CDR3 covers 16 residues. Losses at the gene ends were 0 bases for V and 3 bases for J; bases not matched to a gene: 8. Looked up from germline, CDR1 is SGHKS and CDR2 is YYEKEE (reference sequence). CDR3 region: CASSLVVRTGHTEAFF. The CDR3 DNA is TGTGCCAGCAGCTTGGTAGTGCGGACAGGCCACACTGAAGCTTTCTTT.

V and J are TRBV5-4 and TRBJ1-2; possible D gene TRBD1, 6 bases. The CDR3 spans 13 residues. Between the trimmed V and J ends, which lost 7 bases and 4 bases, there was a span of 14 bases. CDR1 and CDR2 from the germline V gene are SGHNT and YYREEE (reference sequence). CDR3 loop: CASGGGRSYGYTF. DNA for the CDR3: TGTGCCAGCGGGGGGGGGCGGAGCTATGGCTACACCTTC. Complete variable domain (other parts from reference TRBV5-4 and TRBJ1-2): ETGVTQSPTHLIKTRGQQVTLRCSSQSGHNTVSWYQQALGQGPQFIFQYYREEENGRGNFPPRFSGLQFPNYSSELNVNALELDDSALYLCASGGGRSYGYTFGSGTRLTVV.

This chain links TRBV2 with TRBJ1-5, with D tentatively TRBD1 (5 bases). The CDR3 runs 12 residues. Trimming removed 4 bases from V and 6 bases from J, with 7 bases in between. Germline assignment: CDR1 SNHLY and CDR2 FYNNEI. Written as DNA, the CDR3 is TGTGCCAGCAGTGTTAGGGGTCAGCCCCAGCATTTT. It codes for CASSVRGQPQHF.

This chain connects TRBV5-1 to TRBJ2-7, with TRBD1 identical over 7 bases. V was pared by 1 base and J by 1 base, with 5 bases of the junction left unmatched. In germline, CDR1 is SGHRS, CDR2 YFSETQ. This CDR3 spans 15 amino acids. The DNA of the CDR3 is TGCGCCAGCAGCTTGAGACAGGGTTCTTCCTACGAGCAGTACTTC. It translates to CASSLRQGSSYEQYF.

The chain carries TRBV6-5 and TRBJ1-2, with D unresolved. The CDR3 loop spans 12 amino acids. The germline gives CDR1 MNHEY, CDR2 SVGAGI. V was pared by 6 bases and J by 7 bases, with 12 bases between. The CDR3: CASSYHGFGYTF. The CDR3 coding sequence is TGTGCCAGCAGCTACCACGGGTTTGGCTACACCTTC.

In this sample, this clone turned up once. V usage is TRBV9 and J usage is TRBJ1-1; D is possibly TRBD1 (6 bases). The germline CDR1 and CDR2 sequences are SGDLS and YYNGEE. V was pared by 0 bases and J by 3 bases, with 21 bases between. The CDR3 has 18 residues. The CDR3 nucleotides are TGTGCCAGCAGCGTAGCTTCAGGAGGAGGGGGGGGGTACACTGAAGCTTTCTTT. This gives the protein CASSVASGGGGGYTEAFF.

V and J are TRBV6-1 and TRBJ1-1; D gene unclear. This CDR3 is 13 amino acids long. CDR1 and CDR2 from the germline V gene are MNHNS and SASEGT. V was cut by 6 bases and J by 6 bases, with 14 bases left in between. CDR3 nucleotides: TGTGCCAGCAGAGCAGACGGGAAGGCTGAAGCTTTCTTT. Translation gives CASRADGKAEAFF.

This chain joins TRBV5-1 and TRBJ2-5, with 8 bases matching TRBD1. The CDR3 loop spans 15 amino acids. After removal of 3 bases from V and 2 bases from J, the junction contained 6 bases not matched to a gene. Germline CDR1 and CDR2: SGHRS and YFSETQ. CDR3 sequence (DNA): TGCGCCAGCAGCTCCGGGACAGGACTACAAGAGACCCAGTACTTC. Protein: CASSSGTGLQETQYF. The full variable domain, its missing parts supplied by reference TRBV5-1 and TRBJ2-5, is KAGVTQTPRYLIKTRGQQVTLSCSPISGHRSVSWYQQTPGQGLQFLFEYFSETQRNKGNFPGRFSGRQFSNSRSEMNVSTLELGDSALYLCASSSGTGLQETQYFGPGTRLLVL.

The chain joins TRBV5-1 to TRBJ2-7; D may be TRBD1 (6 bases). V was trimmed by 4 bases and J by 2 bases, leaving 13 bases between them. The CDR3 is 14 residues long. In germline, CDR1 is SGHRS, CDR2 YFSETQ. The CDR3 DNA sequence: TGCGCCAGCAGCACACCGGACAGTACCTACGAGCAGTACTTC. This sequence encodes CASSTPDSTYEQYF. Variable domain in full (rest from reference TRBV5-1 and TRBJ2-7): KAGVTQTPRYLIKTRGQQVTLSCSPISGHRSVSWYQQTPGQGLQFLFEYFSETQRNKGNFPGRFSGRQFSNSRSEMNVSTLELGDSALYLCASSTPDSTYEQYFGPGTRLTVT.

CDR3 bases: TGTGCCTGGAGCCAAAATGAAAAACTGTTTTTT. Translation: CAWSQNEKLFF. The gene calls are TRBV30 and TRBJ1-4, with D unresolved. The length of the CDR3 is 11 residues. The V gene's germline CDR1 is GTSNPN and CDR2 SVGIG (reference sequence). V lost 3 bases and J lost 5, with 4 bases in between. The entire variable domain, with the rest obtained from reference TRBV30 and TRBJ1-4, is as follows: SQTIHQWPATLVQPVGSPLSLECTVEGTSNPNLYWYRQAAGRGLQLLFYSVGIGQISSEVPQNLSASRPQDRQFILSSKKLLLSDSGFYLCAWSQNEKLFFGSGTQLSVL.

V is TRBV18 and J is TRBJ1-3; D gene uncertain. Trimming removed 4 bases at V and 3 bases at J, with 7 bases between. The CDR3 contains 13 residues. Looked up from germline, CDR1 is KGHSH and CDR2 is LQKENI. CDR3 DNA sequence: TGTGCCAGCTCACAAGCACTTGGAAACACCATATATTTT. Encoded protein: CASSQALGNTIYF.

The gene calls are TRBV5-1 and TRBJ2-3; possible D gene TRBD1, 6 bases. Germline loops: CDR1 SGHRS, CDR2 YFSETQ. The CDR3 is 15 amino acids. Trimming removed 0 bases from V and 2 bases from J, with 10 bases in between. The CDR3 sequence is CASSLAGEPTDTQYF. The CDR3 coding sequence is TGCGCCAGCAGCTTGGCAGGGGAACCCACAGATACGCAGTATTTT.

As DNA, the CDR3 is TGCAGTGCTAGAGAGAACTCTGAGCAGTTCTTC. It specifies CSARENSEQFF. J is TRBJ2-1 and V is TRBV20-1; no definite D call. The CDR3 sequence is 11 residues long. Germline loops: CDR1 DFQATT, CDR2 SNEGSKA (reference sequence). V lost 0 bases to trimming and J lost 9 bases, with 6 bases between them.

The chain has TRBV5-1 and TRBJ2-1, with D perhaps matching TRBD2 (5 bases). V shed 0 bases and J shed 9 bases, with 7 bases lying between them. The CDR3 has 12 residues. The germline CDR1 and CDR2 sequences are SGHRS and YFSETQ. The chain's CDR3 is CASSLASGEQFF. The CDR3, as DNA: TGCGCCAGCAGCTTGGCAAGCGGTGAGCAGTTCTTC.

The chain combines TRBV7-3 with TRBJ2-3; D is possibly TRBD2 (7 bases). CDR3 size: 17 residues. V lost 2 bases and J lost 5, with 20 bases in between. CDR1 is SGHTA and CDR2 is FQGTGA in the germline V gene. CDR3 residues: CASSLQRAGGGRDTQYF. The CDR3 bases are TGTGCCAGCAGCTTACAACGAGCGGGCGGGGGCAGAGATACGCAGTATTTT.

On this clone: The same CDR3 also results from other DNA sequences found in this sample. V is TRBV5-1 and J is TRBJ1-3, with D perhaps TRBD1 (6 bases). V was clipped by 3 bases and J by 1 base, with 8 bases between them. CDR3 length equals 14 residues. Germline lookup yields CDR1 SGHRS and CDR2 YFSETQ. As DNA, the CDR3 is TGCGCCAGCAGCTCGGACAGTTCTGGAAACACCATATATTTT. It codes for CASSSDSSGNTIYF.

The CDR3 sequence: CASSFFGPGQGIGTQYF. DNA of the CDR3: TGTGCCAGCAGTTTTTTCGGACCGGGACAGGGCATCGGTACGCAGTATTTT. The chain is built from TRBV27 and TRBJ2-3; the match to TRBD1 covers 9 bases. CDR3 length: 17 amino acids. The V segment lost 3 bases and the J segment 8 bases; nucleotides outside the gene matches: 15. The germline V gene encodes CDR1 MNHEY and CDR2 SMNVEV (reference sequence).

This chain links TRBV5-6 with TRBJ1-1, with 7 bases matching TRBD1. The trim removed 2 bases at V and 0 bases at J, leaving 7 bases unmatched. This CDR3 region has 16 residues. Per the germline V gene, CDR1 is SGHDT and CDR2 is YYEEEE. The CDR3 nucleotides are TGTGCCAGCAGCTTTGGGACAGATATGATGAACACTGAAGCTTTCTTT. Its protein is CASSFGTDMMNTEAFF.

This clone showed up just once. The J gene is TRBJ1-2, the V gene TRBV6-5, with 7 positions matching TRBD1. Germline trimming cut 6 bases from V and 8 bases from J; bases unmatched to any gene: 9. CDR1 and CDR2 (germline): MNHEY, SVGAGI. This CDR3 has 13 amino acids. The CDR3 spells CASRDDRVEGYTF. The CDR3 nucleotides read TGTGCCAGCAGAGACGACAGGGTTGAAGGCTACACCTTC.

The chain is built from TRBV2 and TRBJ2-7; possible D gene TRBD1, 5 bases. The CDR3 extends over 12 amino acids. Looked up from germline, CDR1 is SNHLY and CDR2 is FYNNEI. The V end was cut by 6 bases, the J end by 3 bases, with 9 bases between. The CDR3 sequence: CASRLTVYEQYF. DNA of the CDR3: TGTGCCAGCAGGTTGACAGTCTACGAGCAGTACTTC.